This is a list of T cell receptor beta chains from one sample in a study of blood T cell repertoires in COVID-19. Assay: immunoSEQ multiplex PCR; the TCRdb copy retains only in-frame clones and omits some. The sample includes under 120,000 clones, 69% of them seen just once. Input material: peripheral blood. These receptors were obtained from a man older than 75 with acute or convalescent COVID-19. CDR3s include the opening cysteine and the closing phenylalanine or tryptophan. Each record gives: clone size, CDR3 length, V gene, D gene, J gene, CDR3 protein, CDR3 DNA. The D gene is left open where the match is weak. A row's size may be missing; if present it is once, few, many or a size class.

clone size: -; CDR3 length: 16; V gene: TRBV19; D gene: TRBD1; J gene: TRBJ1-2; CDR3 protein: CASSAGQGFFSGGYTF; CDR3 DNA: TGTGCCAGTAGTGCGGGACAGGGGTTCTTCTCTGGAGGCTACACCTTC
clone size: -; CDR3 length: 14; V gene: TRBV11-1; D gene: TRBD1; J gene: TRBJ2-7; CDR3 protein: CASSSRQGAREQYF; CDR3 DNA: TGTGCCAGCAGCTCACGACAGGGGGCGCGTGAGCAGTACTTC
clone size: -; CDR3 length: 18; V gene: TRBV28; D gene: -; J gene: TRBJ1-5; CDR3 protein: CASSLTAGALSFNQPQHF; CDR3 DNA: TGTGCCAGCAGTTTAACGGCAGGGGCGCTCTCATTTAATCAGCCCCAGCATTTT
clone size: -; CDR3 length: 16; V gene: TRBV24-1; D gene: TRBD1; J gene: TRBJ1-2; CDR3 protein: CATSDPRTGSSGGYTF; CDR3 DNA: TGTGCCACCAGTGATCCAAGGACAGGATCCTCGGGGGGCTACACCTTC
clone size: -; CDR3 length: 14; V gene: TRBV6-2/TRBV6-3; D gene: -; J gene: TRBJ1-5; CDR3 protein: CASSGDSLYQPQHF; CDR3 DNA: TGTGCCAGCAGTGGAGACAGCTTGTATCAGCCCCAGCATTTT
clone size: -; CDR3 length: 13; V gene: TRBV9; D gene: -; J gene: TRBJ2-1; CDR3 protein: CASSVEEYGEQFF; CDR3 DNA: TGTGCCAGCAGCGTGGAGGAGTATGGTGAGCAGTTCTTC
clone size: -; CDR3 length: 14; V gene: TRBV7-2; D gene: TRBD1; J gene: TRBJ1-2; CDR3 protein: CASSLDRASYGYTF; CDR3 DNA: TGTGCCAGCAGTCTAGACAGGGCCAGTTATGGCTACACCTTC
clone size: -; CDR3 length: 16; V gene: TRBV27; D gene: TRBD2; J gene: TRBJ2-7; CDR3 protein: CASSLWASGSSYEQYF; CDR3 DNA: TGTGCCAGCAGTTTATGGGCTAGCGGGAGCTCCTACGAGCAGTACTTC
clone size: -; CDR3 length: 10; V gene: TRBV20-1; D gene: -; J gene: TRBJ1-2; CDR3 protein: CSVPSYGYTF; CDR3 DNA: TGCAGTGTCCCTAGCTATGGCTACACCTTC
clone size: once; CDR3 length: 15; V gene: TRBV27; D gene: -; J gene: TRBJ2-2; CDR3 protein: CASSFDGTNTGELFF; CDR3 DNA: TGTGCCAGCAGTTTTGACGGGACGAACACCGGGGAGCTGTTTTTT
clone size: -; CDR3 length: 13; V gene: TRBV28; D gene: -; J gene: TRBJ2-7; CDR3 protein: CASTTGTSYEQYF; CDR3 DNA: TGTGCCAGCACCACCGGGACAAGTTACGAGCAGTACTTC
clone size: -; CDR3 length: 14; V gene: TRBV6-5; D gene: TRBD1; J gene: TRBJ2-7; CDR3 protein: CASSTRDRDGEQYF; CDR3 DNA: TGTGCCAGCAGTACCCGGGACAGGGACGGCGAGCAGTACTTC
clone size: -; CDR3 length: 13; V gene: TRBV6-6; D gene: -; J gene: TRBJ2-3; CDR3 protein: CASRMWAADTQYF; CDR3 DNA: TGTGCCAGCAGGATGTGGGCCGCAGATACGCAGTATTTT
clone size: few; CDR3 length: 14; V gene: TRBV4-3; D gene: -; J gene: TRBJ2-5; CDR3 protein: CASSQGRAAETQYF; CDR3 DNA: TGCGCCAGCAGCCAAGGCAGGGCAGCCGAGACCCAGTACTTC
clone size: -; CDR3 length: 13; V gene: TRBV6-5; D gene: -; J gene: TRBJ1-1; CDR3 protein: CASGPQGKAEAFF; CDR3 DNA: TGTGCCAGCGGCCCCCAGGGGAAGGCTGAAGCTTTCTTT
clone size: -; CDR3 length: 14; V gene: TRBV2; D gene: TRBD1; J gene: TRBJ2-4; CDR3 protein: CASTGQEEKNIQYF; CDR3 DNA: TGTGCCAGCACGGGACAGGAGGAAAAAAACATTCAGTACTTC
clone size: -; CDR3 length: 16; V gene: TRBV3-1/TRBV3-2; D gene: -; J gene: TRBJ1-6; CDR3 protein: CASSHWGLEIDSPLHF; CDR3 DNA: TGTGCCAGCAGCCATTGGGGCCTTGAAATCGATTCACCCCTCCACTTT
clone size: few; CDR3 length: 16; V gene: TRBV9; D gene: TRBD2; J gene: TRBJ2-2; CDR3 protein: CASSGVAGGFPGELFF; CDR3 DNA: TGTGCCAGCAGCGGTGTGGCGGGAGGGTTTCCCGGGGAGCTGTTTTTT
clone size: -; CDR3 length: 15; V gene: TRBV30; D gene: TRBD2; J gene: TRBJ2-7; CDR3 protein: CAWRETSGRSYEQYF; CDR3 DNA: TGTGCCTGGAGAGAGACTAGCGGGAGGTCATACGAGCAGTACTTC
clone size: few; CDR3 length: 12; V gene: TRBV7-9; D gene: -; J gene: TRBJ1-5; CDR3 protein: CASSSGLQPQHF; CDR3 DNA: TGTGCCAGCAGCTCAGGGCTTCAGCCCCAGCATTTT
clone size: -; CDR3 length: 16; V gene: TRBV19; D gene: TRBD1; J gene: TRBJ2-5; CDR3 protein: CASSPPGQGSSETQYF; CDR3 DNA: TGTGCCAGTAGTCCTCCGGGACAGGGGTCTTCGGAGACCCAGTACTTC
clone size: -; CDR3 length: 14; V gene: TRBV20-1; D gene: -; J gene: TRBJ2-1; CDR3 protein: CSASPRAGYNEQFF; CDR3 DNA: TGCAGTGCTAGTCCCCGGGCGGGATACAATGAGCAGTTCTTC